The 17 T cell receptor beta chains given below trace back to one sample, sequenced in a study of T cell responses to AZD1222 COVID-19 vaccine. Some clones are missing from TCRdb's copy, which holds only in-frame ones; the method was immunoSEQ multiplex PCR. The repertoire includes about 110,000 clones, around nine tenths of them detected once, and approximately 3% sits in the top ten. Here the sequenced sample was peripheral blood, taken on day 0 of AZD1222 vaccination. These receptors were collected from an adult in good health.

This sequence joins TRBV5-8 and TRBJ1-4, with 8 bases matching TRBD1. The CDR3 is 15 amino acids. Germline trimming cut 0 bases from V and 5 bases from J; bases unmatched to any gene: 3. Germline V gene data show CDR1 as SGHTS and CDR2 as YDEGEE. In DNA, the CDR3 is TGTGCCAGCAGCTTGGGGAGACAGGGGAATGAAAAACTGTTTTTT. Translated: CASSLGRQGNEKLFF.

The chain joins TRBV10-3 to TRBJ2-1; maybe TRBD1 (7 bases). Per germline, CDR1 ENHRY and CDR2 SYGVKD. This CDR3 spans 16 amino acids. V was pared by 7 bases and J by 3 bases, with 19 bases between. The CDR3 DNA reads TGTGCCATCAATGGTGGGTCAGGGGGGTTCTACAATGAGCAGTTCTTC. Encoded protein: CAINGGSGGFYNEQFF.

This sequence joins TRBV7-2 and TRBJ2-3; D not certain. The CDR3 length is 11 residues. The V gene lost 1 base and the J gene lost 7 bases, with 3 bases spanning the gap. Germline CDR1 is SGHTA and CDR2 is FQGNSA. The CDR3 here is CASSLEHTQYF. CDR3 nucleotide sequence: TGTGCCAGCAGCTTAGAACATACGCAGTATTTT.

The DNA of the CDR3 is TGTGCCAGTAGTAGCCGGGACAGGGGTTACGGCAATCAGCCCCAGCATTTT. Protein product: CASSSRDRGYGNQPQHF. The chain couples TRBV19 to TRBJ1-5, with TRBD1 matching over 10 bases. The CDR3 loop spans 17 amino acids. After removal of 4 bases from V and 2 bases from J, the junction contained 8 bases not matched to a gene. CDR1 LNHDA and CDR2 SQIVND come from the germline V gene (reference sequence).

The genes are TRBV7-2 and TRBJ2-3, with 10 bases fitting TRBD1. The germline gives CDR1 SGHTA, CDR2 FQGNSA. The CDR3 is made up of 15 amino acids. V was pared by 4 bases and J by 1 base, with 2 bases of the junction left unmatched. The CDR3, as DNA: TGTGCCAGCAGCTCCGGACAGGGGGGCACAGATACGCAGTATTTT. As protein: CASSSGQGGTDTQYF.

V usage is TRBV6-2 or TRBV6-3 and J usage is TRBJ1-1; D gene unclear. Per germline, CDR1 MNHEY and CDR2 SVGEGT. Trimming pared 1 base from V and 4 bases from J, leaving 7 bases between. The CDR3 runs to 13 residues. CDR3 DNA sequence: TGTGCCAGCAGTTACTACATAGGCACTGAAGCTTTCTTT. As protein: CASSYYIGTEAFF.

V usage is TRBV7-9 and J usage is TRBJ2-7; the D gene is possibly TRBD1 (6 bases). Trimming took off 5 bases at V and 2 bases at J, with 13 bases between the two ends. This CDR3 has 14 residues. CDR1 is SEHNR and CDR2 is FQNEAQ in the germline V gene (reference sequence). This chain's CDR3 is CASSPDRPPYEQYF. CDR3 in DNA: TGTGCCAGCAGCCCGGACAGACCCCCCTACGAGCAGTACTTC. Combining the CDR3 with reference TRBV7-9 and TRBJ2-7 gives the whole variable domain DTGVSQNPRHKITKRGQNVTFRCDPISEHNRLYWYRQTLGQGPEFLTYFQNEAQLEKSRLLSDRFSAERPKGSFSTLEIQRTEQGDSAMYLCASSPDRPPYEQYFGPGTRLTVT.

The chain employs TRBV28 and TRBJ1-5, with D unclear. CDR1 and CDR2 (germline): MDHEN, SYDVKM. V gave up 7 bases and J gave up 2 bases, with 18 bases separating them. The CDR3 has 16 amino acids. The CDR3 nucleotides are TGTGCCAGCATCCCGATTGCAGGTCCGGGCAATCAGCCCCAGCATTTT. Its translation: CASIPIAGPGNQPQHF.

The rearrangement links TRBV3-1 (or the pseudogene TRBV3-2) to TRBJ1-1; D call uncertain. The CDR3 runs 14 residues. Trimming stripped 5 bases from V and 7 bases from J, with 17 bases between. Germline V CDR1 and CDR2: LGHDT, YNNKEL (reference sequence). CDR3 DNA sequence: TGTGCCAGCAGCTCACGGGCGGTCGCGTTTGAAGCTTTCTTT. Translating it yields CASSSRAVAFEAFF.

V gene TRBV28 combines with J gene TRBJ2-4; 7 bases align to TRBD1. J gave up 5 bases and V 5 bases, and 6 bases lay outside the gene matches. This CDR3 has 14 residues. Germline V gene lookup returns CDR1 MDHEN and CDR2 SYDVKM. The CDR3 region has the DNA TGTGCCAGCAGTGGCCCAGGGGGAGAAAACATTCAGTACTTC. This encodes CASSGPGGENIQYF.

This sequence joins TRBV29-1 and TRBJ2-1, with TRBD2 identical over 10 bases. V was clipped by 5 bases and J by 15 bases; unmatched bases: 16. This CDR3 has 14 amino acids. The V gene's germline CDR1 is SQVTM and CDR2 ANQGSEA. As DNA, the CDR3 is TGCAGCGTTACCCTGGTTATAGCGGGGGGAGAACCGTTCTTC. Protein sequence: CSVTLVIAGGEPFF.

This rearrangement joins TRBV28 to TRBJ2-2, with D perhaps TRBD1 or TRBD2 (5 bases each). The CDR3 has 14 amino acids. The germline gives CDR1 MDHEN, CDR2 SYDVKM. Trimming left V 7 bases short and J 2 bases short, with 11 bases between. DNA for the CDR3: TGTGCCAGCATCTCCGGGGCCAACACCGGGGAGCTGTTTTTT. This translates into CASISGANTGELFF.

The chain uses TRBV15 and TRBJ2-5; TRBD2 agrees at 9 bases. The V and J ends lost 0 bases and 1 base, in that order; junction bases with no gene match: 6. The CDR3 is 17 residues long. The germline V gene has CDR1 LNHNV and CDR2 YYDKDF (reference sequence). The CDR3 DNA reads as TGTGCCACCAGCAGAGATCTCGCTAGCGGGGCCCAAGAGACCCAGTACTTC. It yields the protein CATSRDLASGAQETQYF.

The gene calls are TRBV7-2 and TRBJ2-7; a possible D gene is TRBD1 (6 bases). The CDR3 has 15 residues. Germline lookup yields CDR1 SGHTA and CDR2 FQGNSA. Trimming removed 5 bases at V and 1 base at J, with 15 bases between. CDR3 protein: CASSPSFGQSYEQYF. DNA of the CDR3: TGTGCCAGCAGCCCGTCGTTCGGACAGTCCTACGAGCAGTACTTC.

To note about this clone: An end of the junction does not agree with germline; a read error may underlie this. This chain connects TRBV29-1 to TRBJ1-2; no definite D call. The CDR3 has 11 amino acids. Germline lookup yields CDR1 SQVTM and CDR2 ANQGSEA. The CDR3, as DNA: TGCAGCGTTTGGACCGAGATCTCGGTATTCTTC. This encodes CSVWTEISVFF.

To note about this clone: Other nucleotide sequences from this sample produce the same CDR3. The chain couples TRBV9 to TRBJ1-5, with D uncertain. Germline V gene lookup returns CDR1 SGDLS and CDR2 YYNGEE. This CDR3 has 13 amino acids. Trimming took off 0 bases at V and 4 bases at J, with 5 bases between the two ends. CDR3 coding DNA: TGTGCCAGCAGCGTAGGACTTAATCAGCCCCAGCATTTT. Its protein is CASSVGLNQPQHF.

V usage is TRBV14 and J usage is TRBJ1-1; no reliable D call. The CDR3 contains 14 residues. Trimming cost V 1 base and J 1 base, with 7 bases left between them. Germline lookup yields CDR1 SGHDN and CDR2 FVKESK. This CDR3 reads CASSQAGRNTEAFF. The CDR3 nucleotides read TGTGCCAGCAGCCAAGCTGGGAGGAACACTGAAGCTTTCTTT.